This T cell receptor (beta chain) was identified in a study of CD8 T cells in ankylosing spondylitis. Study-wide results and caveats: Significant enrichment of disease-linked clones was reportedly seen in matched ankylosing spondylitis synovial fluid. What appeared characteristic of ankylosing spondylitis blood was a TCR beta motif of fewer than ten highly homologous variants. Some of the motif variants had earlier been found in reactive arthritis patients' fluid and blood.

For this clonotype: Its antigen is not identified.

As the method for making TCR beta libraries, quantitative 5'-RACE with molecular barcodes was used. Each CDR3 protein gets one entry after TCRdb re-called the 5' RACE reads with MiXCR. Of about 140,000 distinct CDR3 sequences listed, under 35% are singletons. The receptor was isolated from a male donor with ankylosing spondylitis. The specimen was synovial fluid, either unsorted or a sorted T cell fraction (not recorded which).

CDR3 DNA: TGTGCCAGCAGCTTCCGAGGACTGGAGGGTTCCTACGAGCAGTACTTC. Encoded protein: CASSFRGLEGSYEQYF. This sequence joins TRBV13 and TRBJ2-7; a possible D gene is TRBD2 (6 bases). Trimming removed 3 bases from V and 1 base from J, with 16 bases in between. Germline assignment: CDR1 PRHDT and CDR2 FYEKMQ (reference sequence). The CDR3 covers 16 residues.